Each of the 6 T cell receptor beta chains below was sequenced from the same sample in a study of regulatory T cells in long-lasting Graves disease. Building of the TCR beta libraries involved iRepertoire HTBI primers and Arm-PCR of CDR3 regions. TCRdb re-derived calls from the multiplex PCR reads in MiXCR, one entry per CDR3 protein. The sample includes over 350,000 distinct CDR3 sequences, 20% of them seen just once. Time point denoted: persistent/refractory GD, antithyroid drugs over 5 years with positive TRAb. From PBMCs, RNA was extracted and then used to make the TCR library. The sample was peripheral blood mononuclear cells (PBMCs), taken when the disease was refractory, from a patient treated with antithyroid drugs. The source is a female donor with Graves disease.

V is TRBV5-6 and J is TRBJ2-3; 8 bases map to TRBD2. V shed 4 bases, J shed 4 bases, and the junction held 8 bases outside the gene matches. This CDR3 has 15 amino acids. Germline assignment: CDR1 SGHDT and CDR2 YYEEEE. This CDR3 reads CASSLGGGNSDTQYF. CDR3 in DNA: TGTGCCAGCAGCCTCGGCGGGGGGAATTCAGATACGCAGTATTTT.

In nucleotides, the CDR3 is TGTGCCAGCAGCATTACCGGGACAGTATTTGAAAAACTGTTTTTT. Translation gives CASSITGTVFEKLFF. The chain carries TRBV9 and TRBJ1-4, with 7 bases lining up with TRBD1. V was pared by 4 bases and J by 7 bases, with 10 bases of the junction left unmatched. Germline CDR1 is SGDLS and CDR2 is YYNGEE. This CDR3 has 15 amino acids.

This clonotype has at least ten counts. The rearrangement uses TRBV3-1 and TRBJ2-5; perhaps TRBD2 as D (5 bases). This CDR3 is 15 amino acids long. The germline V gene has CDR1 LGHDT and CDR2 YNNKEL (reference sequence). Trimming stripped 4 bases from V and 1 base from J, with 13 bases between. Written as DNA, the CDR3 is TGTGCCAGCAGCCCGACCGCGGGTCCCCAAGAGACCCAGTACTTC. It yields the protein CASSPTAGPQETQYF.

This clonotype has only a few counts. The rearrangement uses TRBV2 and TRBJ2-2, with 11 bases identical to TRBD2. V shed 7 bases, J shed 6 bases, and the junction held 10 bases outside the gene matches. The V gene's germline CDR1 is SNHLY and CDR2 FYNNEI. The CDR3 consists of 16 residues. The CDR3 region is CASMGSGRANAGELFF. The CDR3 DNA reads as TGTGCCAGCATGGGTAGCGGGAGGGCCAACGCCGGGGAGCTGTTTTTT.

This clonotype was counted many times. The rearrangement links TRBV28 to TRBJ2-7, with D tentatively TRBD2 (6 bases). Looked up from germline, CDR1 is MDHEN and CDR2 is SYDVKM. V lost 2 bases, J lost 3 bases, and 11 bases lay in between. CDR3 size: 14 residues. CDR3 bases: TGTGCCAGCAGTTTACGGGGGAGTGACTACGAGCAGTACTTC. It is translated as CASSLRGSDYEQYF.

This clonotype was detected only a few times. A clone one base away is much larger, so this may be a read error. V gene TRBV28 combines with J gene TRBJ1-4; D might be TRBD1 (6 bases). The CDR3 has 15 residues. CDR1 and CDR2 from the germline V gene are MDHEN and SYDVKM. Trimming stripped 6 bases from V and 8 bases from J, with 19 bases between. This CDR3 is CASSAEGGAGEKLFF. The CDR3 DNA reads as TGTGCCAGCAGCGCTGAGGGGGGCGCGGGCGAAAAACTGTTTTTT.